These 10 T cell receptor beta chains originate from one sample sequenced in a study of vaccination and CD4 T cells after COVID-19 (dated by TCRdb to between 2021 and 2024). The library came from PCR. Instrument used: Illumina iSeq 100. TCR sequencing of DNA from cultured CD4+ T cells used the Oncomine TCR Beta short-read assay at the Johns Hopkins FTIC core. The raw public reads went through TCRdb reprocessing: fastp at Q25, MiXCR clone calling, in-frame beta chains kept. Entries are consolidated by CDR3 protein sequence, retaining the most common genes and DNA. Present in this sample are about 14,000 distinct CDR3 sequences, under 65% of which were seen just once. The ten largest clones capture around 8.7% of the sample. The sample's treatment or condition label, in plain terms: approximately nine-day PBMC culture with coronavirus spike peptide pools or control peptides (ViraFEST assay). These receptors' targets are unknown.

The specimen was CD4+ T cells from blood, cultured in vitro. Every receptor here comes from a human donor who had recovered from COVID-19.

The table lists this clonotype with a few counts. The CDR3 DNA reads TGTGCCAGCAGTTACTACGTCCGGACTTCTGGGGCCAACGTCCTGACTTTC. Its translation: CASSYYVRTSGANVLTF. The chain employs TRBV6-5 and TRBJ2-6; possibly TRBD2 for D (5 bases). The CDR3 runs to 17 residues. Germline V gene sequence: CDR1 MNHEY, CDR2 SVGAGI. Trimming cost V 1 base and J 1 base, with 11 bases left between them.

This chain uses TRBV18 with TRBJ1-1, with 8 bases lining up with TRBD1. After removal of 2 bases from V and 5 bases from J, the junction contained 4 bases not matched to a gene. From germline, CDR1 is KGHSH and CDR2 LQKENI. CDR3 length: 14 amino acids. The CDR3 sequence: CASSPVRGQTEAFF. DNA for the CDR3: TGTGCCAGCTCACCAGTCAGGGGGCAGACTGAAGCTTTCTTT.

The rearrangement joins TRBV24-1 to TRBJ2-1, with 10 bases that match TRBD1. The CDR3 is made up of 15 amino acids. V lost 2 bases to trimming and J lost 6 bases; unmatched junction nucleotides: 3. In germline, CDR1 is KGHDR, CDR2 SFDVKD. The CDR3 here is CATSDSGTGVNEQFF. DNA of the CDR3: TGTGCCACCAGTGATTCCGGGACAGGGGTCAATGAGCAGTTCTTC.

This clonotype was seen a few times. CDR3 bases: TGTGCCAGTAGTAGTGCCTATGGCTACACCTTC. Translated: CASSSAYGYTF. The rearrangement links TRBV19 to TRBJ1-2; D call uncertain. Trimming removed 4 bases at V and 4 bases at J, with 4 bases between. CDR1 LNHDA and CDR2 SQIVND come from the germline V gene (reference sequence). The CDR3 sequence is 11 residues long.

The rearrangement links TRBV24-1 to TRBJ2-3; tentative D call: TRBD1 (6 bases). CDR1 and CDR2 (germline): KGHDR, SFDVKD. V was cut by 4 bases and J by 2 bases, with 15 bases left in between. This CDR3 is built from 16 residues. CDR3 nucleotides: TGTGCCACCAGTGACCCCACAGGACAGCTCACAGATACGCAGTATTTT. Protein: CATSDPTGQLTDTQYF.

The rearrangement uses TRBV6-1 and TRBJ2-5; no reliable D call. The CDR3 contains 14 residues. The germline V and J ends were trimmed by 6 bases and 4 bases, with 15 bases remaining between them. Germline CDR1 is MNHNS and CDR2 is SASEGT. CDR3 amino acids: CASSSPGTLETQYF. DNA for the CDR3: TGTGCCAGCAGCTCCCCCGGCACACTAGAGACCCAGTACTTC.

The chain couples TRBV30 to TRBJ1-6; no clear D gene. Germline V gene sequence: CDR1 GTSNPN, CDR2 SVGIG (reference sequence). V lost 2 bases, J lost 8 bases, and 16 bases lay in between. This CDR3 contains 15 residues. For the CDR3, the DNA is TGTGCCTGGAGTAATGTTAGACCTGGGGATTCACCCCTCCACTTT. Protein: CAWSNVRPGDSPLHF.

The chain carries TRBV5-1 and TRBJ2-1; 7 positions match TRBD1. The CDR3 has 17 residues. Germline V gene lookup returns CDR1 SGHRS and CDR2 YFSETQ. V trimming: 0 bases; J trimming: 0 bases; junction bases outside the gene matches: 6. The CDR3 protein is CASSLAPGQSSYNEQFF. In DNA, the CDR3 is TGCGCCAGCAGCTTGGCCCCGGGACAGAGCTCCTACAATGAGCAGTTCTTC.

The rearrangement uses TRBV11-2 and TRBJ2-2, with D uncertain. The CDR3 contains 13 residues. In germline, CDR1 is SGHAT, CDR2 FQNNGV. V lost 5 bases and J 2 bases, leaving 6 bases between the germline ends. The DNA for the CDR3 is TGTGCCAGCAGCGTAGGTAACACCGGGGAGCTGTTTTTT. Protein product: CASSVGNTGELFF.

This clonotype occurred a few times. The rearrangement links TRBV6-2 or TRBV6-3 to TRBJ2-2; the D gene is possibly TRBD1 (6 bases). The V gene's germline CDR1 is MNHEY and CDR2 SVGEGT. Trimming cost V 10 bases and J 2 bases, with 11 bases left between them. The CDR3 loop spans 13 amino acids. CDR3 nucleotides: TGTGCCATCCGGGGACACAACACCGGGGAGCTGTTTTTT. Translation gives CAIRGHNTGELFF.